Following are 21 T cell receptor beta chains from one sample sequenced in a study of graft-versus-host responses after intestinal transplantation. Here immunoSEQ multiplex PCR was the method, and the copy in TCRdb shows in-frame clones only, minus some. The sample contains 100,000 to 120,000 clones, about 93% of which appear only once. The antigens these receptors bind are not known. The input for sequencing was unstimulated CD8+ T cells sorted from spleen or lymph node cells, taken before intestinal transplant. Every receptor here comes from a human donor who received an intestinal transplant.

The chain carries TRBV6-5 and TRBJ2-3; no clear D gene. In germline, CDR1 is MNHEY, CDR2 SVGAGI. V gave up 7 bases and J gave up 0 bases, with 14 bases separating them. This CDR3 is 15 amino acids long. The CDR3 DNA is TGTGCCAGCAAGGACGACCTCGCTAGCACAGATACGCAGTATTTT. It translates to CASKDDLASTDTQYF.

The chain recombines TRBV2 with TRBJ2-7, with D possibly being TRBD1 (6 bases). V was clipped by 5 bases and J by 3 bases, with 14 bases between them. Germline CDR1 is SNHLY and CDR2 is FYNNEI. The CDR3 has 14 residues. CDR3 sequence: CASSHPGHGYEQYF. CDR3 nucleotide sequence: TGTGCCAGCAGTCACCCGGGACACGGCTACGAGCAGTACTTC.

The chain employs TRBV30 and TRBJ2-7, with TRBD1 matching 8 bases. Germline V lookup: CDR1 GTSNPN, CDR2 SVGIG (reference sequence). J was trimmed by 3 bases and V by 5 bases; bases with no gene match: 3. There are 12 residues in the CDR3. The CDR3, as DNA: TGTGCCTGGGGACAGGGTGTCTACGAGCAGTACTTC. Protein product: CAWGQGVYEQYF.

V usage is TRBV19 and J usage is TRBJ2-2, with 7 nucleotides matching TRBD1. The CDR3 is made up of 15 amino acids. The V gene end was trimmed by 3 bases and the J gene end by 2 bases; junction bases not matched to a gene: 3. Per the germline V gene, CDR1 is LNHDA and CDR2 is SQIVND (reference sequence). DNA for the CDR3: TGTGCCAGTAGTATTTTAGGGGGCAACACCGGGGAGCTGTTTTTT. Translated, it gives CASSILGGNTGELFF.

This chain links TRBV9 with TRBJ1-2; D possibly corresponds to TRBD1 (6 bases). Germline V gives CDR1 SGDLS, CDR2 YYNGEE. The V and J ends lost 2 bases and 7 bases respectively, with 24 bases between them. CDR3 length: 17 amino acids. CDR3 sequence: CASSVGSTRTGFAGYTF. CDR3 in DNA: TGTGCCAGCAGCGTCGGCTCGACCCGCACAGGGTTCGCTGGCTACACCTTC.

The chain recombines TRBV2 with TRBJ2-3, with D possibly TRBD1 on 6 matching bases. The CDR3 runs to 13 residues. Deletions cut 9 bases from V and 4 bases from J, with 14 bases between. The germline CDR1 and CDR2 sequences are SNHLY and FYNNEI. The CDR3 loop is CARPGTYSDTQYF. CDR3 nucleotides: TGTGCCAGGCCCGGGACATACTCAGATACGCAGTATTTT.

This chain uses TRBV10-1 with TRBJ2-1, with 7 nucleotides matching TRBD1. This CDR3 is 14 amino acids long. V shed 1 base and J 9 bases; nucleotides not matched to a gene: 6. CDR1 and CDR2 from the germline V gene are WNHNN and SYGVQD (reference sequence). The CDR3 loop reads CASSEWDSAGEQFF. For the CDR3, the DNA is TGCGCCAGCAGTGAGTGGGACAGCGCTGGTGAGCAGTTCTTC.

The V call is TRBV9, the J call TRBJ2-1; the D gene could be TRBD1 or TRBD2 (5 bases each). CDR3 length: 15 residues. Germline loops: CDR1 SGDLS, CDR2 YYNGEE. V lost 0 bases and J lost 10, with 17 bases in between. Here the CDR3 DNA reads TGTGCCAGCAGCGTAGTAAGGGGCCCTGGGGGAGAGCAGTTCTTC. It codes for CASSVVRGPGGEQFF.

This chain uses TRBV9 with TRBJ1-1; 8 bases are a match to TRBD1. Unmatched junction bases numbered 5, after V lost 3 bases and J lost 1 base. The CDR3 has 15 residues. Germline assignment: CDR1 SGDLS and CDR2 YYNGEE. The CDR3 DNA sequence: TGTGCCAGCAGCGCCTACAGGGGGGGGAACACTGAAGCTTTCTTT. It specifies CASSAYRGGNTEAFF.

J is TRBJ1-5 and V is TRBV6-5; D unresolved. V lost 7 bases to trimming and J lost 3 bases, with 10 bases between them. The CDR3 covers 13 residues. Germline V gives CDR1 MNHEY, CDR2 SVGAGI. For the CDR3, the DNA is TGTGCCAGCACCCCCAACTACAATCAGCCCCAGCATTTT. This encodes CASTPNYNQPQHF.

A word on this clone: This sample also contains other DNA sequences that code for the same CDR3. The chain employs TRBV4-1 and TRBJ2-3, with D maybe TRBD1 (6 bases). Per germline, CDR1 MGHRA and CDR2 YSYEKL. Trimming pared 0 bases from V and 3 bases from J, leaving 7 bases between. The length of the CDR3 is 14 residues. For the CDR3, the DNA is TGCGCCAGCAGCCAAGACCAGGGGACAGATACGCAGTATTTT. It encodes CASSQDQGTDTQYF.

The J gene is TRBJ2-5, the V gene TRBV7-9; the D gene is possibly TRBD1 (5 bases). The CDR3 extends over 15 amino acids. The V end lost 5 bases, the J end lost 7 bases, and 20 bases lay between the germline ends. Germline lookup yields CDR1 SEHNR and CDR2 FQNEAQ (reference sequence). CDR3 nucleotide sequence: TGTGCCAGCAGCCTGGGGCCCACGACGGGTGGGACCCAGTACTTC. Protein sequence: CASSLGPTTGGTQYF.

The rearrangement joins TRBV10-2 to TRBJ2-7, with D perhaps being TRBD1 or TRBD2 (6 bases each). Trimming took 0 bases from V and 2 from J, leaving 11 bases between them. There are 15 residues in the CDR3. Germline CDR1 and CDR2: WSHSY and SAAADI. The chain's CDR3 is CASSESGRGPYEQYF. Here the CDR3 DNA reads TGCGCCAGCAGTGAGTCCGGACGGGGGCCCTACGAGCAGTACTTC.

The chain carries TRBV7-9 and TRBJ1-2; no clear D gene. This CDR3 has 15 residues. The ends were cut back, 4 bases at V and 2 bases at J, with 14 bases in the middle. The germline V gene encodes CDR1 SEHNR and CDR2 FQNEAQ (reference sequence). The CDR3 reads CASSSTIWSNYGYTF. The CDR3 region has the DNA TGTGCCAGCAGCTCGACGATCTGGAGCAACTATGGCTACACCTTC. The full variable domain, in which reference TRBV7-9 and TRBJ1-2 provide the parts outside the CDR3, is DTGVSQNPRHKITKRGQNVTFRCDPISEHNRLYWYRQTLGQGPEFLTYFQNEAQLEKSRLLSDRFSAERPKGSFSTLEIQRTEQGDSAMYLCASSSTIWSNYGYTFGSGTRLTVV.

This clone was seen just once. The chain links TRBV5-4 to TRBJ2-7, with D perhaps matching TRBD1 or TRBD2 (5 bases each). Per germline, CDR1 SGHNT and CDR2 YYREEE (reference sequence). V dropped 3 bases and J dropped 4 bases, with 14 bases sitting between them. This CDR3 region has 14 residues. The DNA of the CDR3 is TGTGCCAGCAGCTCGGGGCAGGCTACTTACGAGCAGTACTTC. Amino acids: CASSSGQATYEQYF.

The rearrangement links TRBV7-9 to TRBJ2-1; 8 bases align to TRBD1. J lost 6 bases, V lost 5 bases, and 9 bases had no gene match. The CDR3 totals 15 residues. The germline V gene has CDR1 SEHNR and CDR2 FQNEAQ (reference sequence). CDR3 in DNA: TGTGCCAGCAGCGGATCGGGACAGGCACTCAATGAGCAGTTCTTC. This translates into CASSGSGQALNEQFF.

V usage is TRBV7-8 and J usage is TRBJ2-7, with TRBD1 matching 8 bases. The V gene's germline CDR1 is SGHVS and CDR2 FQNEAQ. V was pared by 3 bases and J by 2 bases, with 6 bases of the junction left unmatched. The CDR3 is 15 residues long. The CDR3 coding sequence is TGTGCCAGCAGCTTGGAGGGGGGACAGGCCTACGAGCAGTACTTC. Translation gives CASSLEGGQAYEQYF.

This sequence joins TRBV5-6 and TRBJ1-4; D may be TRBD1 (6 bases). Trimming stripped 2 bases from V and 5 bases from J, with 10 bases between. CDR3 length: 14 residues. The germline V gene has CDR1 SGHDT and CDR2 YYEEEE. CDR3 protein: CASSFGQPNEKLFF. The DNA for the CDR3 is TGTGCCAGCAGCTTTGGACAGCCCAATGAAAAACTGTTTTTT.

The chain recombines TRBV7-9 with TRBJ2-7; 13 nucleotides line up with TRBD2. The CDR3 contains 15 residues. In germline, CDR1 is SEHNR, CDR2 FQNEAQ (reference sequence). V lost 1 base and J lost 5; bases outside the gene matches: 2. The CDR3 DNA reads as TGTGCCAGCAGCTTAGGGACTAGCGGGAGCGACGAGCAGTACTTC. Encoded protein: CASSLGTSGSDEQYF. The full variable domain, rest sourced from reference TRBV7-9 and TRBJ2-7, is DTGVSQNPRHKITKRGQNVTFRCDPISEHNRLYWYRQTLGQGPEFLTYFQNEAQLEKSRLLSDRFSAERPKGSFSTLEIQRTEQGDSAMYLCASSLGTSGSDEQYFGPGTRLTVT.

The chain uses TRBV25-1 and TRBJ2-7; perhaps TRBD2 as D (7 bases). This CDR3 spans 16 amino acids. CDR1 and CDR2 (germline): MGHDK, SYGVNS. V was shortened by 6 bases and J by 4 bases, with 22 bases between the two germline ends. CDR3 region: CASRGGRGWGVYEQYF. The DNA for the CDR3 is TGTGCCAGCAGAGGGGGGAGGGGTTGGGGTGTTTACGAGCAGTACTTC.

The CDR3 here is CASSEREGRWEQFF. Written as DNA, the CDR3 is TGTGCCAGCTCTGAGCGGGAGGGCCGCTGGGAGCAGTTCTTC. J is TRBJ2-1 and V is TRBV6-5, with TRBD2 matching 10 bases. Looked up from germline, CDR1 is MNHEY and CDR2 is SVGAGI. The junction had 11 bases not matched to a gene; V was cut back by 8 bases and J by 10 bases. This CDR3 spans 14 amino acids.